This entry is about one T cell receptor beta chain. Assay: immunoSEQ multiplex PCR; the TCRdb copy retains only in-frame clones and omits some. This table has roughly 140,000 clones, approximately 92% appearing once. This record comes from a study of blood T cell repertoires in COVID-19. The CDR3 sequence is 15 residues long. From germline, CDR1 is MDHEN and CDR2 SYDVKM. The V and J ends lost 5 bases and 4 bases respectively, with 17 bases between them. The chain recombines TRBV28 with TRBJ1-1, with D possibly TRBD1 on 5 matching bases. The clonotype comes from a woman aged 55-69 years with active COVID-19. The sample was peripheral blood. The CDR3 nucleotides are TGTGCCAGCAGTCTCCCCTCCATCAGGGCCACTGAAGCTTTCTTT. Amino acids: CASSLPSIRATEAFF.